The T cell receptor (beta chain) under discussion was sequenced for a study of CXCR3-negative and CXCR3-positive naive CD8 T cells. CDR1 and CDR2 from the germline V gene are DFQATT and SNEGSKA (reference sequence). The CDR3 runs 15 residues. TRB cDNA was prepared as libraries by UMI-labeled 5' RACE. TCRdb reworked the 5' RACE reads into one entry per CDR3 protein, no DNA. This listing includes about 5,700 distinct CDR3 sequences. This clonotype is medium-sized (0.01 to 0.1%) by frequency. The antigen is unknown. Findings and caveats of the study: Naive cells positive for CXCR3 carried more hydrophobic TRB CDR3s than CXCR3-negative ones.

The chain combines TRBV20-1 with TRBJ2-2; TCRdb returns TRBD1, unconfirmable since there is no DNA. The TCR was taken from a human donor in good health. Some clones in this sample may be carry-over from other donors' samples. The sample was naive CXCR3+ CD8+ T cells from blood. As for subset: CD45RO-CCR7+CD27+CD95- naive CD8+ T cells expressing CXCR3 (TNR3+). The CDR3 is CSARDPQGITGELFF.